This T cell receptor beta chain was captured in a study of T cell responses to AZD1222 COVID-19 vaccine. Study information: Pooling was applied to second doses at about 4 or about 12 weeks.

Here immunoSEQ multiplex PCR was the method, and the copy in TCRdb shows in-frame clones only, minus some. Of around 80,000 clones listed, around nine tenths are singletons. Study-wide findings and caveats: Spike was spanned by vaccine-associated CD4 TCRs, with dominance at 160-218 and 743-854. In the spike-specific TCR repertoire, nearly half reportedly target unmutated variant regions. Clonal diversity was possibly underestimated; the donors were predominantly white British and more often female.

To note about this clone: Antigen: not known.

This CDR3 spans 16 amino acids. Trimming shortened V by 2 bases and J by 2 bases, and 10 bases separated the two germline ends. CDR1 and CDR2 (germline): SEHNR, FQNEAQ (reference sequence). The sample was peripheral blood, taken on day 0 of AZD1222 vaccination. The rearrangement links TRBV7-9 to TRBJ2-6, with D possibly called TRBD1 or TRBD2 (5 bases each). This sequence originates from an adult in good health. CDR3: CASSLLRGAGANVLTF. CDR3 nucleotides: TGTGCCAGCAGCTTACTTAGAGGGGCTGGGGCCAACGTCCTGACTTTC.